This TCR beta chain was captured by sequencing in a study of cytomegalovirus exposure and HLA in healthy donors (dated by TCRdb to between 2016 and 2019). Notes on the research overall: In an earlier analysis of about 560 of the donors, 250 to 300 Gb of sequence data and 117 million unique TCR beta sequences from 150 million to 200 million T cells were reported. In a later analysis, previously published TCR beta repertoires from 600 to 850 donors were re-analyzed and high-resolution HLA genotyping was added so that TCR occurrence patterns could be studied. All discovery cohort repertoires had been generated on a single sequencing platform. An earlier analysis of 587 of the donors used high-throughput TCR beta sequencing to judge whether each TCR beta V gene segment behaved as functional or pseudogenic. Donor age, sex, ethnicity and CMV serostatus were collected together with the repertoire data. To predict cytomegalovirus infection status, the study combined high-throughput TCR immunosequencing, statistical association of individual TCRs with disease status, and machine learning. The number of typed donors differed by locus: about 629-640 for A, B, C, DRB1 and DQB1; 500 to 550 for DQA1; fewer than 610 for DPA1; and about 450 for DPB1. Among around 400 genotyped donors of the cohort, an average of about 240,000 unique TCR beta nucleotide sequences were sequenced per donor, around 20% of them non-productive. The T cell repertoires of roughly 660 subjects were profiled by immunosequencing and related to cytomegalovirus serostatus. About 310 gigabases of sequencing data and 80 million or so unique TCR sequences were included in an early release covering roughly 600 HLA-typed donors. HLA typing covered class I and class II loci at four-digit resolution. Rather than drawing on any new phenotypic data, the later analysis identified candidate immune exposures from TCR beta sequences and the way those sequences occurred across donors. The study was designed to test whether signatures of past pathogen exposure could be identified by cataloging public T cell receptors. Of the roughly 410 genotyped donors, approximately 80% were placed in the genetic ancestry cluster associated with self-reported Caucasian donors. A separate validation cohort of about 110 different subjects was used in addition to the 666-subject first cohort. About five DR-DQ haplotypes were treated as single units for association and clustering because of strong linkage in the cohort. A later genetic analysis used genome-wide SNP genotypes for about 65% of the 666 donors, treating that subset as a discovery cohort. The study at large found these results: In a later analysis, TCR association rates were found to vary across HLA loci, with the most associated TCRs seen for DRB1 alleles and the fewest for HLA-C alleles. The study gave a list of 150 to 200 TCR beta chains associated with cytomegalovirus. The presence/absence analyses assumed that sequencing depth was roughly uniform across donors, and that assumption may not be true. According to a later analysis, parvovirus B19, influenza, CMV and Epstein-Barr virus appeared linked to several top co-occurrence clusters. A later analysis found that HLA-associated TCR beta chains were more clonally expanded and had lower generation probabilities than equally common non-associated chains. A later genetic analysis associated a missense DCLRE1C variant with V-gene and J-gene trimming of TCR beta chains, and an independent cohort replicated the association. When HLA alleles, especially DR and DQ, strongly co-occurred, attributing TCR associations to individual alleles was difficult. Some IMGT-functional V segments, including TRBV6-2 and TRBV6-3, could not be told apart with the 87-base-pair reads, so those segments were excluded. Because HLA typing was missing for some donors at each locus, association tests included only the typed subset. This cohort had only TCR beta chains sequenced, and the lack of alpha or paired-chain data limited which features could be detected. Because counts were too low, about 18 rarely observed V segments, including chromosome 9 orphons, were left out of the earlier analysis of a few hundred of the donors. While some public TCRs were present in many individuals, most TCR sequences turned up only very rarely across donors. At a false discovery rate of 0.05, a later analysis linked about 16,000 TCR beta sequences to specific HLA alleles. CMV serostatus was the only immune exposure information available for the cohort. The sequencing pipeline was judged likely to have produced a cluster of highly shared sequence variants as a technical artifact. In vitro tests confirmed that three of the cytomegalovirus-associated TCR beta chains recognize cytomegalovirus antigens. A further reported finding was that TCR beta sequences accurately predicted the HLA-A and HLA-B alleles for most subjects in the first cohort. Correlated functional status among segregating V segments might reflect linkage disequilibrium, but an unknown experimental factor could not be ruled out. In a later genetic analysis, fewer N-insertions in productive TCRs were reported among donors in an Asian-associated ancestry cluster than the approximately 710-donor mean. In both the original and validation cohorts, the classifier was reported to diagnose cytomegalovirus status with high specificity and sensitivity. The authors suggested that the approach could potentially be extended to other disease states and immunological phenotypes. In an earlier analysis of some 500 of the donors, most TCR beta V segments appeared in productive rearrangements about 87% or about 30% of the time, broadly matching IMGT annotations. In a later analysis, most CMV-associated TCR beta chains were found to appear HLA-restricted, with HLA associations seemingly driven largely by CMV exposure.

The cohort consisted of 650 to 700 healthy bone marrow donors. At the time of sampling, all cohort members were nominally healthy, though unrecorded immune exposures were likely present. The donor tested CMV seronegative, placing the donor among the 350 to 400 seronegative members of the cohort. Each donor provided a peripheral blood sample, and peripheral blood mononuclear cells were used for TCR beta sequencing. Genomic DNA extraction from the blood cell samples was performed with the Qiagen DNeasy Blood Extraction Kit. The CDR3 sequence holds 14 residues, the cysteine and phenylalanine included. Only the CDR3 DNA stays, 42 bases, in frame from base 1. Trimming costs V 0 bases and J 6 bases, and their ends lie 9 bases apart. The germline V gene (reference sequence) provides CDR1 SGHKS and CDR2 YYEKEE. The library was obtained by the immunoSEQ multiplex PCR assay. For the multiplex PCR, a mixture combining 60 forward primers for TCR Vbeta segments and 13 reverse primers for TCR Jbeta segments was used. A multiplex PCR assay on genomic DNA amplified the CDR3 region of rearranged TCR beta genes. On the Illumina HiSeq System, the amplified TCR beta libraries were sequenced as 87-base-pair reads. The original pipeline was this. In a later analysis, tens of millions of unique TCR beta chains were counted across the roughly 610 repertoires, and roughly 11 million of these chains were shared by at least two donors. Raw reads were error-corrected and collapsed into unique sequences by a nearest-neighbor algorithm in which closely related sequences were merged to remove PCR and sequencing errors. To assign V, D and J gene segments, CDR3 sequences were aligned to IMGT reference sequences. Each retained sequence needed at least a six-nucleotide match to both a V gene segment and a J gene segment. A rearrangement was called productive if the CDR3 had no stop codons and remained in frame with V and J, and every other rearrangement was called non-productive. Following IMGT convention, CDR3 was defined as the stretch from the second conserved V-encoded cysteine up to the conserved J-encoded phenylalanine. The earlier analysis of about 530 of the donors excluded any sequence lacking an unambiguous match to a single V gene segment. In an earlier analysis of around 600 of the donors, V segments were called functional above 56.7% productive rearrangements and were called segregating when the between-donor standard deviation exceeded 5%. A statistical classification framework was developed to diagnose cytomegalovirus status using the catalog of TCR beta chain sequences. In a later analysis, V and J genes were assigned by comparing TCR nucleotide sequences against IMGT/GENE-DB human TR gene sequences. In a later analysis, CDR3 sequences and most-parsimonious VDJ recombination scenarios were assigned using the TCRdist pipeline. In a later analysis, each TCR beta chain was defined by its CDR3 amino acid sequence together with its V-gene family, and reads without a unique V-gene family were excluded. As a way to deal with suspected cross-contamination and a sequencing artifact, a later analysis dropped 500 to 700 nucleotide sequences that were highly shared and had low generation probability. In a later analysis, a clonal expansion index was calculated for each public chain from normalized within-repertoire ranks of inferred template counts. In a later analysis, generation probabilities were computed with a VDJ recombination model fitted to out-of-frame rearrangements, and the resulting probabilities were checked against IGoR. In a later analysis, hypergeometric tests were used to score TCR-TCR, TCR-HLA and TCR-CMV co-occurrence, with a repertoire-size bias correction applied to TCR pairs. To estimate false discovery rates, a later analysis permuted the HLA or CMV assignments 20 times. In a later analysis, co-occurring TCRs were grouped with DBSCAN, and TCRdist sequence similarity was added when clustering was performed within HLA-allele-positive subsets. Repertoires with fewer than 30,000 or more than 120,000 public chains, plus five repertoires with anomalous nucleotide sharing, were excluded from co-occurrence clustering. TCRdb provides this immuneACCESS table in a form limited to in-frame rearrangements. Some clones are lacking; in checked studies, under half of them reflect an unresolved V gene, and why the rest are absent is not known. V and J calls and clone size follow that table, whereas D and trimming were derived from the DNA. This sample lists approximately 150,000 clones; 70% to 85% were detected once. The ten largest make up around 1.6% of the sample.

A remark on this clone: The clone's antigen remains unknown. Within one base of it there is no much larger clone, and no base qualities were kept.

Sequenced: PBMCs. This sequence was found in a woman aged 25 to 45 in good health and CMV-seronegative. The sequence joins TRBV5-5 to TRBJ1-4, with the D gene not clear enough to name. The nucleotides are TGTGCCAGCAGCTTGGCCTTCGGGTATGAAAAACTGTTTTTT. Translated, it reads CASSLAFGYEKLFF.